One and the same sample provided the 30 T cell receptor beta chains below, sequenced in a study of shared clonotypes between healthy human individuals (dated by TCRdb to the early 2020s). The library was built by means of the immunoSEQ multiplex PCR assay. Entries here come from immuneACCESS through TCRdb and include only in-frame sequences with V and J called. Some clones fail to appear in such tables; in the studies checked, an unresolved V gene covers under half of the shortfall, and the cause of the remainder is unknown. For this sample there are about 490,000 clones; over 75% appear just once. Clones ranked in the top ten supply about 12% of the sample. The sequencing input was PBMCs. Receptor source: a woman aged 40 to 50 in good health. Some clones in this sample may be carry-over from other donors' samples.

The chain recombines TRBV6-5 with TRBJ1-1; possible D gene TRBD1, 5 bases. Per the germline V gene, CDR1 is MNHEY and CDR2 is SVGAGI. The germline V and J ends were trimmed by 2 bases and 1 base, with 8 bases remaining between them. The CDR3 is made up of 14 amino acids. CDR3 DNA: TGTGCCAGCAGTTACCGGGGACCGAACACTGAAGCTTTCTTT. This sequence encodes CASSYRGPNTEAFF.

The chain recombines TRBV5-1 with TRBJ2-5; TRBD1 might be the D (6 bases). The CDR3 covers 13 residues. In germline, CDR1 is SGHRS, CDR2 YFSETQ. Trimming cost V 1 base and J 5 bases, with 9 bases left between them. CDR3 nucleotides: TGCGCCAGCAGCTTGAGGGGGTCGGAGACCCAGTACTTC. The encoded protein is CASSLRGSETQYF.

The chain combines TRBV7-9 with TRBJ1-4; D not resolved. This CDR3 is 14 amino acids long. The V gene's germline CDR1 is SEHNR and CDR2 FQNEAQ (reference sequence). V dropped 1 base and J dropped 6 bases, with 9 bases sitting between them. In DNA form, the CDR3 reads TGTGCCAGCAGCTTAGGGTTAAGGGATGAAAAACTGTTTTTT. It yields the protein CASSLGLRDEKLFF.

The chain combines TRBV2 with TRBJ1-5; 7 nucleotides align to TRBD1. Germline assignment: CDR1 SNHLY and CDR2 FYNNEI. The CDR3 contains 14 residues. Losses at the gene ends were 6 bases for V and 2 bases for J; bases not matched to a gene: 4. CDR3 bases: TGTGCCAGCAGGGGACAGAATGGCAATCAGCCCCAGCATTTT. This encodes CASRGQNGNQPQHF.

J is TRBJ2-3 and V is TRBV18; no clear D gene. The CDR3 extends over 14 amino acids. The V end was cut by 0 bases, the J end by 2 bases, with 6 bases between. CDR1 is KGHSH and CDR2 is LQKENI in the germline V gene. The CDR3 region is CASSPPVITDTQYF. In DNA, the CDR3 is TGTGCCAGCTCACCACCGGTCATCACAGATACGCAGTATTTT. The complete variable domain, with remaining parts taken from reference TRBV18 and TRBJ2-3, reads NAGVMQNPRHLVRRRGQEARLRCSPMKGHSHVYWYRQLPEEGLKFMVYLQKENIIDESGMPKERFSAEFPKEGPSILRIQQVVRGDSAAYFCASSPPVITDTQYFGPGTRLTVL.

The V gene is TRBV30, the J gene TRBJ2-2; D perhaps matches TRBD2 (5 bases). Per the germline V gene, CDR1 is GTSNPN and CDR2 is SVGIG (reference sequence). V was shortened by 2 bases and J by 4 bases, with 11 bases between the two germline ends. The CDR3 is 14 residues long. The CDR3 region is CAWSRRGVTGELFF. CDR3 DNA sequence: TGTGCCTGGAGTCGTCGGGGAGTCACCGGGGAGCTGTTTTTT.

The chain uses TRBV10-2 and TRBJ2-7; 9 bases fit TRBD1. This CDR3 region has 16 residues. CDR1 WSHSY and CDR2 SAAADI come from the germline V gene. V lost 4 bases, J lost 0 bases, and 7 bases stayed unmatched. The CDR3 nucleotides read TGCGCCAGCAGTGGGACTTGGACAGGGGCCTCCTACGAGCAGTACTTC. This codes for CASSGTWTGASYEQYF.

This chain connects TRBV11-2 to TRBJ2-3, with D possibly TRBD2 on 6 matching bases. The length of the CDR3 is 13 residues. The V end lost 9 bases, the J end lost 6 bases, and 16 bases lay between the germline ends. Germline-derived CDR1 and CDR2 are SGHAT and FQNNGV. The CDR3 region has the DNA TGTGCCAGTCGGACAAGCGGGCGGGATACGCAGTATTTT. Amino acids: CASRTSGRDTQYF.

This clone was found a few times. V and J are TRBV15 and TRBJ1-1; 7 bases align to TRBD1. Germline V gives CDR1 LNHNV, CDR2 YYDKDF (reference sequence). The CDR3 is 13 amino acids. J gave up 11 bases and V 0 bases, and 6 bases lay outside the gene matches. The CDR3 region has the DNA TGTGCCACCAGCAGAGAGCGGAGGGGGCAGGCTTTCTTT. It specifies CATSRERRGQAFF.

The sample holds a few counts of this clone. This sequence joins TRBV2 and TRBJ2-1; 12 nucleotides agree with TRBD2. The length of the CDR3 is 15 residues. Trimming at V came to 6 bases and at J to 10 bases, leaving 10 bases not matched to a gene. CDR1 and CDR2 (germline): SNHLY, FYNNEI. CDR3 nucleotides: TGTGCCAGCAGGGCTAGCGGGAGGGCCGAACGCGAGCAGTTCTTC. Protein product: CASRASGRAEREQFF.

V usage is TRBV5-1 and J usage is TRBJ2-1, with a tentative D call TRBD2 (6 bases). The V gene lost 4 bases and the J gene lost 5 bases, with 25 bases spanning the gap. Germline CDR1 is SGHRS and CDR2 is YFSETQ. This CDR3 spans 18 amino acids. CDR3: CASSTLPSSAMGNNEQFF. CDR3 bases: TGCGCCAGCAGCACACTCCCTTCTAGCGCCATGGGGAACAATGAGCAGTTCTTC.

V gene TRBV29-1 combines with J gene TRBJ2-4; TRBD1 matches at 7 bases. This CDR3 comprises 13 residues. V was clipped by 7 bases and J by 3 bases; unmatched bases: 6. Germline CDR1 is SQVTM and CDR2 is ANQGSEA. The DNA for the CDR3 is TGCAGCGCACGCTGGGACAGCAAAAACATTCAGTACTTC. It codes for CSARWDSKNIQYF.

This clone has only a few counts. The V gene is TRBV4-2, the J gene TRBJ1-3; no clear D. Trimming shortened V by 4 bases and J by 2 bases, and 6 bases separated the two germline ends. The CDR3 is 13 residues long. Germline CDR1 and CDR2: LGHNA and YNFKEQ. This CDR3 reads CASSPKPGNTIYF. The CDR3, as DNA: TGTGCCAGCAGCCCCAAACCTGGAAACACCATATATTTT.

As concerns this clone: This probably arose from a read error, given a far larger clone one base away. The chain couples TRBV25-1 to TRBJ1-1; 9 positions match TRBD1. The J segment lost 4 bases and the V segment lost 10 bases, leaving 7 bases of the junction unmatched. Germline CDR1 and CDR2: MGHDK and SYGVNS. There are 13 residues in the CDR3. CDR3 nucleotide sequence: TGTGCCAAACAGGGGGCGAGAGGCACTGAAGCTTTCTTT. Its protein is CAKQGARGTEAFF.

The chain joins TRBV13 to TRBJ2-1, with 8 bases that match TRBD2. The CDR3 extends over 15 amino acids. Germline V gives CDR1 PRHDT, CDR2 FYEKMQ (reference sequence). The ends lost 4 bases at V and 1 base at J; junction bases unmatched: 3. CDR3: CASSYTSGSYNEQFF. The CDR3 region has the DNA TGTGCCAGCAGCTACACTAGCGGTTCCTACAATGAGCAGTTCTTC. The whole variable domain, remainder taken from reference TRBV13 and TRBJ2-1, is AAGVIQSPRHLIKEKRETATLKCYPIPRHDTVYWYQQGPGQDPQFLISFYEKMQSDKGSIPDRFSAQQFSDYHSELNMSSLELGDSALYFCASSYTSGSYNEQFFGPGTRLTVL.

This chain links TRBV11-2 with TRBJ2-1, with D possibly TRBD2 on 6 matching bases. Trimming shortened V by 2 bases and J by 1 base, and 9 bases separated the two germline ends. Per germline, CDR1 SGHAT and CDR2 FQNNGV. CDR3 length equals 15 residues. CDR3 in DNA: TGTGCCAGCAGCTTAAGTGGAGGGTCCTACAATGAGCAGTTCTTC. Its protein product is CASSLSGGSYNEQFF.

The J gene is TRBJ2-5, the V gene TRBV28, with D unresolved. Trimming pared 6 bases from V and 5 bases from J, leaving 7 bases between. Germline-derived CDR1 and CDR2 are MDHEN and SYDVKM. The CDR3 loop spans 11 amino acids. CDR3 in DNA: TGTGCCAGCAGGCTAGGGGAGACCCAGTACTTC. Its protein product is CASRLGETQYF.

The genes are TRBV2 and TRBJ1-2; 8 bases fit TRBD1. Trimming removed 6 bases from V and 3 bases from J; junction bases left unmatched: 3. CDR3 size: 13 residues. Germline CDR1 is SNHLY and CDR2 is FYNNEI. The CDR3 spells CASRPDRDYGYTF. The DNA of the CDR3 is TGTGCCAGCAGACCGGACAGGGACTATGGCTACACCTTC.

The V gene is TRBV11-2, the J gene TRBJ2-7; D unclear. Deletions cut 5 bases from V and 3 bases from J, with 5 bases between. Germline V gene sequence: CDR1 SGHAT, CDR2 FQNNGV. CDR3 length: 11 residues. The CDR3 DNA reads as TGTGCCAGCAGCAAGTACTACGAGCAGTACTTC. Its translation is CASSKYYEQYF.

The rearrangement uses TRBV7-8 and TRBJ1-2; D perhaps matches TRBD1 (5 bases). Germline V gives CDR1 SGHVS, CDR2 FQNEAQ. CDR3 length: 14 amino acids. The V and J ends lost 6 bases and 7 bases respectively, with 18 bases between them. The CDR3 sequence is CASRRDGRYGGYTF. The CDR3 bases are TGTGCCAGCAGGCGGGACGGCCGATATGGTGGCTACACCTTC.

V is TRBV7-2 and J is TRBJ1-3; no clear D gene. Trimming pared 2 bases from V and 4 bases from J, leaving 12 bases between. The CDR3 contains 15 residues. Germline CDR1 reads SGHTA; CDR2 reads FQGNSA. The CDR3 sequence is CASSLLRTGGNTIYF. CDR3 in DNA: TGTGCCAGCAGCTTACTCCGGACGGGCGGAAACACCATATATTTT.

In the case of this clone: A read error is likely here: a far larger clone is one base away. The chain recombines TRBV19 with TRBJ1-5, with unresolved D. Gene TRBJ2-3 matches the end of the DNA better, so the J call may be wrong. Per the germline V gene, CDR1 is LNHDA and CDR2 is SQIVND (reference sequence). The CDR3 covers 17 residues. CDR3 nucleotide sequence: TGTGCCAGTACCACGCCACTTGGGCCAGGACCGAATCAGCCCCAGTATTTT. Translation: CASTTPLGPGPNQPQYF.

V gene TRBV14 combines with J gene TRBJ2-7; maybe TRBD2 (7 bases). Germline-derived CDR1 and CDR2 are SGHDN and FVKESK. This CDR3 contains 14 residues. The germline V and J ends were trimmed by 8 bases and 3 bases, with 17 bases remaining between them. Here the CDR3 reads CASGRGGSFYEQYF. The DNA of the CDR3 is TGTGCCAGCGGCAGGGGCGGGAGTTTCTACGAGCAGTACTTC.

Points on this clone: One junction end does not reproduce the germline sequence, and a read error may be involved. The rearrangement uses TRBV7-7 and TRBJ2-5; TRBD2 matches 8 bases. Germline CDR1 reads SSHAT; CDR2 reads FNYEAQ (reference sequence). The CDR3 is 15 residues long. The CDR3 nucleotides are TGTGCTAGCAGCTTGGCCGGGACTAGTCAAGAGACCCAGTACTTC. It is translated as CASSLAGTSQETQYF.

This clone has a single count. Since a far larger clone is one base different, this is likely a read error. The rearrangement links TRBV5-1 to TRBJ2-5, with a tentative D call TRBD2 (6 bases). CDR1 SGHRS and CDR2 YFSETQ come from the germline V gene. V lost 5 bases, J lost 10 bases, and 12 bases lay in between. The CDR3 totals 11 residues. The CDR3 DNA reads TGCGCCAGCAGTCAGGAGGGGAACCAGTACTTC. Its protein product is CASSQEGNQYF. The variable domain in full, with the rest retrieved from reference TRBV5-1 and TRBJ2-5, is KAGVTQTPRYLIKTRGQQVTLSCSPISGHRSVSWYQQTPGQGLQFLFEYFSETQRNKGNFPGRFSGRQFSNSRSEMNVSTLELGDSALYLCASSQEGNQYFGPGTRLLVL.

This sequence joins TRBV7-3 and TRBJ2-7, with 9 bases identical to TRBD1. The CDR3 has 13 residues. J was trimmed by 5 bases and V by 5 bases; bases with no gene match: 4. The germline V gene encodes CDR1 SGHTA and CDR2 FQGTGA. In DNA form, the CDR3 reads TGTGCCAGCAGCCCCAGGACAGGGGACGAGCAGTACTTC. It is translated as CASSPRTGDEQYF.

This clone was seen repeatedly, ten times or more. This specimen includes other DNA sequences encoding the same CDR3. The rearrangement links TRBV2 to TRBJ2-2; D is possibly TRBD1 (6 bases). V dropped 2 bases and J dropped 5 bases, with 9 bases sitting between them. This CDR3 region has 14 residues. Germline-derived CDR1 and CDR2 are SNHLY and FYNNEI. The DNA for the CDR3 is TGTGCCAGCAGTGAAACAGGGAGTACCGGGGAGCTGTTTTTT. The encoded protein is CASSETGSTGELFF. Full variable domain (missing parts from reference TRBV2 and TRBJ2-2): EPEVTQTPSHQVTQMGQEVILRCVPISNHLYFYWYRQILGQKVEFLVSFYNNEISEKSEIFDDQFSVERPDGSNFTLKIRSTKLEDSAMYFCASSETGSTGELFFGEGSRLTVL.

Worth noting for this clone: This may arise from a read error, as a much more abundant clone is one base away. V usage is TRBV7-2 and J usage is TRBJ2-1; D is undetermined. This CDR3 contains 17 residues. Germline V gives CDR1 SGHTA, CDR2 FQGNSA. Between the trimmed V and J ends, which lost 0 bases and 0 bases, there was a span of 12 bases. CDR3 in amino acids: CASSLALTVNSYNEQFF. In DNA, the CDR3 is TGTGCCAGCAGCTTAGCGCTCACGGTGAACTCCTACAATGAGCAGTTCTTC.

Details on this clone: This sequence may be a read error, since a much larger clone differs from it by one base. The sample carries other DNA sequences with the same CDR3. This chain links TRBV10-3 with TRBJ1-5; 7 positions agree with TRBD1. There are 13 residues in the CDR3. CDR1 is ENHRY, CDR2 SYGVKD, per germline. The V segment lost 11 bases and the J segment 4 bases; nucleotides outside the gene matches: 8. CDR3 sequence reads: CAVTGDPNQPQHF. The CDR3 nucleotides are TGTGCCGTCACAGGGGACCCAAATCAGCCCCAGCATTTT.

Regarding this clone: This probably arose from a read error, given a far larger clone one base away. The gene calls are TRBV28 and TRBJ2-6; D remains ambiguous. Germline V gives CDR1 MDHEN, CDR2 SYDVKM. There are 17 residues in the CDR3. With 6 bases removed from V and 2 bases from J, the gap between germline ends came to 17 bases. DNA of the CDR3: TGTGCCAGCAGGGGCAACACGACACCCCCTGGGGCCAACGTCCTGACTTTC. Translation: CASRGNTTPPGANVLTF.